The text below deals with one TCR beta chain. Antigen unknown. Trimming removed 1 base from V and 12 bases from J; junction bases left unmatched: 8. The CDR3 spans 13 residues. Per germline, CDR1 SGHDN and CDR2 FVKESK. The sample is drawn from a study of T cell responses to AZD1222 COVID-19 vaccine. General study points: Per reports, nearly half of all spike-specific TCRs target regions that are unmutated in variants. Regions 160-218 and 743-854 dominated among vaccine-associated CD4 TCRs spanning spike.

TCRdb keeps only in-frame clones here, not all; method: immunoSEQ multiplex PCR. The sample carries 150,000 to 200,000 clones, approximately 95% recorded once. Here the sequenced sample was peripheral blood, taken on day 0 of AZD1222 vaccination. The receptor was derived from an adult in good health. V and J are TRBV14 and TRBJ1-1, with 7 bases fitting TRBD1. For the CDR3, the DNA is TGTGCCAGCAGCCAAGGGGGGACAGTGGGATCTTTCTTT. It encodes CASSQGGTVGSFF.